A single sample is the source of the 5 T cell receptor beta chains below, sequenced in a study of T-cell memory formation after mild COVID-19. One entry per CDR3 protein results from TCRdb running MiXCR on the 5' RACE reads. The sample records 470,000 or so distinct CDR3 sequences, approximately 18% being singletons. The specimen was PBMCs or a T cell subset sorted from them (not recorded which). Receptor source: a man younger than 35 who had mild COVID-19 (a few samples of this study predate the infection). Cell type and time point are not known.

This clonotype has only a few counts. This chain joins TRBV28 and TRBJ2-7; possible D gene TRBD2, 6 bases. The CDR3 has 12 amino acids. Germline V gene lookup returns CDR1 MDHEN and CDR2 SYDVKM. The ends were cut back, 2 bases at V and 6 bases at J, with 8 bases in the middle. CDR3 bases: TGTGCCAGCAGTTTAATGGGAGGCGAGCAGTACGTC. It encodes CASSLMGGEQYV.

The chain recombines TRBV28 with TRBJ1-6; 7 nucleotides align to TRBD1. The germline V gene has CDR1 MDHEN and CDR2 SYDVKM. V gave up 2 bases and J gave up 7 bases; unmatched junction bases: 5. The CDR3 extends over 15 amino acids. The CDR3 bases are TGTGCCAGCAGTTTAGGGGGACAGTTAAATTCACCCCTCCACTTT. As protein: CASSLGGQLNSPLHF.

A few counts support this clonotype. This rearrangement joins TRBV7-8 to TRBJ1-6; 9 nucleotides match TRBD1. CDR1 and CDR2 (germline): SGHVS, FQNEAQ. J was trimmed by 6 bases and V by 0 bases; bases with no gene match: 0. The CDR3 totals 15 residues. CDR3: CASSLATGGNSPLHF. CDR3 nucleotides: TGTGCCAGCAGCTTAGCGACAGGGGGTAATTCACCCCTCCACTTT.

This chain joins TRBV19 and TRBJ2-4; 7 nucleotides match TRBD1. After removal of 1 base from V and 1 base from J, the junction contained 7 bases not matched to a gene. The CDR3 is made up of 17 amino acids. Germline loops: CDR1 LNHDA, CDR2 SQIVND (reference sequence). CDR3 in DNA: TGTGCCAGTAGTATAGGGGGACAGTTAGTTGCCAAAAACATTCAGTACTTC. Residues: CASSIGGQLVAKNIQYF. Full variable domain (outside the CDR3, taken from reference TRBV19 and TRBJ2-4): DGGITQSPKYLFRKEGQNVTLSCEQNLNHDAMYWYRQDPGQGLRLIYYSQIVNDFQKGDIAEGYSVSREKKESFPLTVTSAQKNPTAFYLCASSIGGQLVAKNIQYFGAGTRLSVL.

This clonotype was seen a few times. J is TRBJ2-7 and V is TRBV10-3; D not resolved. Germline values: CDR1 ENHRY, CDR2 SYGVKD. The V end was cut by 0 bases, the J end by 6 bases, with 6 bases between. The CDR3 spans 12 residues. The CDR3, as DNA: TGTGCCATCAGTGAGTCGAGCTCCGAGCAGTACTTC. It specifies CAISESSSEQYF.